The 32 T cell receptor beta chains below come from one sample, sequenced in a study of T cell responses to AZD1222 COVID-19 vaccine. Sequencing was performed with immunoSEQ multiplex PCR; in TCRdb, only in-frame clones are kept and a portion is missing. The sample lists more than 95,000 clones, 90% occurring once. The source material was peripheral blood, sampled on day 0 of AZD1222 vaccination. The receptors here all came from an adult in good health.

The chain joins TRBV28 to TRBJ2-5, with 8 positions matching TRBD1. Trimming took 5 bases from V and 3 from J; bases not matched to a gene: 8. CDR1 and CDR2 from the germline V gene are MDHEN and SYDVKM. This CDR3 has 15 residues. The CDR3 here is CASSDPRTGKETQYF. CDR3 nucleotides: TGTGCCAGCAGTGACCCCCGGACAGGGAAAGAGACCCAGTACTTC.

The rearrangement joins TRBV9 to TRBJ1-3; D might be TRBD1 (5 bases). Trimming removed 4 bases at V and 0 bases at J, with 17 bases between. Looked up from germline, CDR1 is SGDLS and CDR2 is YYNGEE. The CDR3 sequence is 17 residues long. The CDR3 reads CASSREGTSRSGNTIYF. The CDR3 DNA is TGTGCCAGCAGCCGAGAGGGGACTTCCCGCTCTGGAAACACCATATATTTT.

This clone is a singleton in its sample. The chain recombines TRBV7-3 with TRBJ2-7, with D uncertain. Trimming left V 2 bases short and J 6 bases short, with 11 bases between. The CDR3 extends over 13 amino acids. CDR1 and CDR2 (germline): SGHTA, FQGTGA. CDR3 coding DNA: TGTGCCAGCAGCTTATGGTGGGTTTTCGAGCAGTACTTC. It is translated as CASSLWWVFEQYF.

J is TRBJ1-2 and V is TRBV18; D unclear. The CDR3 totals 15 residues. The V gene's germline CDR1 is KGHSH and CDR2 LQKENI. V was pared by 6 bases and J by 4 bases, with 18 bases between. The CDR3 coding sequence is TGTGCCAGCTCCTCGGGCCCGGGGAGGAGCTATGGCTACACCTTC. Protein product: CASSSGPGRSYGYTF.

The V gene is TRBV21-1, the J gene TRBJ2-3; the table names TRBD2, a call not compared with the DNA. TRBV21-1 is reported as a pseudogene. The CDR3 extends over 14 amino acids. CDR3 protein: CASSAQALRDTQYF. In DNA, the CDR3 is TGTGCCAGCAGCGCCCAAGCCCTCCGAGATACGCAGTATTTT.

The rearrangement uses TRBV20-1 and TRBJ2-1; D is possibly TRBD1 (5 bases). The germline CDR1 and CDR2 sequences are DFQATT and SNEGSKA (reference sequence). This CDR3 is 15 amino acids long. The V and J ends lost 3 bases and 8 bases respectively, with 20 bases between them. The CDR3 loop is CSASVWQGHGHEQFF. CDR3 nucleotide sequence: TGCAGTGCTAGTGTATGGCAGGGCCACGGTCATGAGCAGTTCTTC.

The chain is built from TRBV7-9 and TRBJ2-5; 9 bases are shared with TRBD1. From germline, CDR1 is SEHNR and CDR2 FQNEAQ (reference sequence). This CDR3 region has 14 residues. V gave up 7 bases and J gave up 2 bases; unmatched junction bases: 5. CDR3 coding DNA: TGTGCCAGCACCGTAGACAGGGGGCAAGAGACCCAGTACTTC. Protein sequence: CASTVDRGQETQYF. The full variable domain, its missing parts supplied by reference TRBV7-9 and TRBJ2-5, is DTGVSQNPRHKITKRGQNVTFRCDPISEHNRLYWYRQTLGQGPEFLTYFQNEAQLEKSRLLSDRFSAERPKGSFSTLEIQRTEQGDSAMYLCASTVDRGQETQYFGPGTRLLVL.

In this sample, this clone turned up once. V usage is TRBV18 and J usage is TRBJ1-6; maybe TRBD1 (5 bases). The CDR3 has 14 amino acids. CDR1 and CDR2 (germline): KGHSH, LQKENI. Trimming cost V 1 base and J 5 bases, with 6 bases left between them. CDR3 region: CASSPRDDNSPLHF. CDR3 bases: TGTGCCAGCTCACCACGGGACGATAATTCACCCCTCCACTTT. Full variable domain (outside the CDR3, taken from reference TRBV18 and TRBJ1-6): NAGVMQNPRHLVRRRGQEARLRCSPMKGHSHVYWYRQLPEEGLKFMVYLQKENIIDESGMPKERFSAEFPKEGPSILRIQQVVRGDSAAYFCASSPRDDNSPLHFGNGTRLTVT.

The chain uses TRBV28 and TRBJ1-2; D not resolved. CDR1 MDHEN and CDR2 SYDVKM come from the germline V gene. The V end was cut by 5 bases, the J end by 0 bases, with 4 bases between. The CDR3 is 12 residues long. Written as DNA, the CDR3 is TGTGCCAGCAGTACCACTAACTATGGCTACACCTTC. Translation gives CASSTTNYGYTF.

The chain joins TRBV27 to TRBJ1-5; TRBD1 is a possible D gene (6 bases). The germline gives CDR1 MNHEY, CDR2 SMNVEV (reference sequence). The CDR3 has 15 residues. Trimming took 3 bases from V and 0 from J, leaving 9 bases between them. CDR3 DNA sequence: TGTGCCAGCAGTTTTACAGGGCCTAGCAATCAGCCCCAGCATTTT. Residues: CASSFTGPSNQPQHF.

The rearrangement joins TRBV19 to TRBJ1-5; 8 bases fit TRBD1. CDR3 size: 18 residues. Trimming took 4 bases from V and 0 from J; bases not matched to a gene: 11. Germline CDR1 reads LNHDA; CDR2 reads SQIVND (reference sequence). The CDR3 nucleotides read TGTGCCAGTAGTACCGTGGACAGGGCGATTGATAGCAATCAGCCCCAGCATTTT. This sequence encodes CASSTVDRAIDSNQPQHF. Based on the CDR3 plus reference TRBV19 and TRBJ1-5, the full variable domain is DGGITQSPKYLFRKEGQNVTLSCEQNLNHDAMYWYRQDPGQGLRLIYYSQIVNDFQKGDIAEGYSVSREKKESFPLTVTSAQKNPTAFYLCASSTVDRAIDSNQPQHFGDGTRLSIL.

V and J are TRBV21-1 and TRBJ2-3; the table assigns TRBD2, which was not confirmed against the DNA. TRBV21-1 is flagged as a pseudogene. The CDR3 consists of 18 residues. The CDR3 region is CASSKVKGGSPPTDTQYF. CDR3 in DNA: TGTGCCAGCAGCAAAGTAAAGGGGGGGAGTCCCCCCACAGATACGCAGTATTTT.

The table lists this clone with a count of one. The chain carries TRBV6-5 and TRBJ2-7; D is ambiguous. CDR1 MNHEY and CDR2 SVGAGI come from the germline V gene. This CDR3 is 15 amino acids long. Trimming left V 8 bases short and J 1 base short, with 18 bases between. This CDR3 reads CASSINPYGSYEQYF. The DNA for the CDR3 is TGTGCCAGCTCTATAAACCCCTATGGGTCCTACGAGCAGTACTTC.

The rearrangement uses TRBV4-1 and TRBJ1-2, with a possible D match to TRBD1 (5 bases). V was cut by 3 bases and J by 1 base, with 18 bases left in between. The CDR3 sequence is 17 residues long. Germline values: CDR1 MGHRA, CDR2 YSYEKL. CDR3 in DNA: TGCGCCAGCAGCCACCCCCCGACAGCGCTCCTTAACTATGGCTACACCTTC. Translated, it gives CASSHPPTALLNYGYTF.

V and J are TRBV6-5 and TRBJ1-3; no firm D call. Per the germline V gene, CDR1 is MNHEY and CDR2 is SVGAGI. The CDR3 extends over 15 amino acids. Trimming removed 6 bases at V and 0 bases at J, with 12 bases between. CDR3: CASRPYGPSGNTIYF. CDR3 coding DNA: TGTGCCAGCAGGCCGTACGGGCCCTCTGGAAACACCATATATTTT.

This chain links TRBV28 with TRBJ2-5; possibly TRBD2 for D (5 bases). Looked up from germline, CDR1 is MDHEN and CDR2 is SYDVKM. Trimming took 7 bases from V and 0 from J, leaving 6 bases between them. The CDR3 is 12 amino acids. In DNA form, the CDR3 reads TGTGCCAGCAAGAGGGACCAAGAGACCCAGTACTTC. It specifies CASKRDQETQYF.

This chain joins TRBV6-5 and TRBJ2-5, with a weak D call TRBD2 (6 bases). The germline V gene encodes CDR1 MNHEY and CDR2 SVGAGI. The CDR3 has 14 amino acids. Trimming took off 6 bases at V and 0 bases at J, with 11 bases between the two ends. CDR3 region: CASRGGTHQETQYF. As DNA, the CDR3 is TGTGCCAGCAGGGGGGGTACCCACCAAGAGACCCAGTACTTC.

V usage is TRBV5-1 and J usage is TRBJ2-2; TRBD2 aligns across 12 bases. Germline values: CDR1 SGHRS, CDR2 YFSETQ. Losses at the gene ends were 4 bases for V and 7 bases for J; bases not matched to a gene: 14. This CDR3 is 18 amino acids long. The CDR3 loop is CASSPTPLAGGFGGELFF. In DNA form, the CDR3 reads TGCGCCAGCAGCCCGACCCCTCTAGCGGGAGGGTTTGGCGGGGAGCTGTTTTTT.

The V call is TRBV2, the J call TRBJ2-1; 8 bases align to TRBD2. CDR3 length equals 15 residues. The V segment lost 6 bases and the J segment 0 bases; nucleotides outside the gene matches: 4. The V gene's germline CDR1 is SNHLY and CDR2 FYNNEI. CDR3 protein: CASRERESSYNEQFF. DNA for the CDR3: TGTGCCAGCAGGGAGCGGGAGAGCTCCTACAATGAGCAGTTCTTC.

There are a few counts of this clone. The chain combines TRBV2 with TRBJ2-7, with TRBD2 as a possible D gene (5 bases). V lost 1 base and J lost 7, with 17 bases in between. Germline V CDR1 and CDR2: SNHLY, FYNNEI. The CDR3 extends over 15 amino acids. CDR3 DNA sequence: TGTGCCAGCAGTGAAGAAAGAGCGGAAGCTTGGGAGCAGTACTTC. Amino acid sequence: CASSEERAEAWEQYF. The full variable domain, in which reference TRBV2 and TRBJ2-7 provide the parts outside the CDR3, is EPEVTQTPSHQVTQMGQEVILRCVPISNHLYFYWYRQILGQKVEFLVSFYNNEISEKSEIFDDQFSVERPDGSNFTLKIRSTKLEDSAMYFCASSEERAEAWEQYFGPGTRLTVT.

The gene calls are TRBV6-6 and TRBJ1-4; D possibly corresponds to TRBD1 (6 bases). The CDR3 sequence is 16 residues long. Germline V lookup: CDR1 MNHNY, CDR2 SVGAGI (reference sequence). V was pared by 6 bases and J by 0 bases, with 14 bases between. The CDR3: CASRPAQGATNEKLFF. The CDR3 DNA follows: TGTGCCAGCAGGCCCGCACAGGGAGCAACTAATGAAAAACTGTTTTTT.

The gene calls are TRBV6-1 and TRBJ1-5, with D maybe TRBD1 (6 bases). In germline, CDR1 is MNHNS, CDR2 SASEGT. Trimming shortened V by 1 base and J by 5 bases, and 9 bases separated the two germline ends. The CDR3 is made up of 14 amino acids. CDR3 amino acids: CASSEVSGDQPQHF. CDR3 nucleotide sequence: TGTGCCAGCAGTGAAGTGTCAGGGGATCAGCCCCAGCATTTT.

The chain combines TRBV19 with TRBJ2-1; the match to TRBD2 covers 7 bases. With V trimmed by 6 bases and J by 8 bases, 10 bases remained unmatched. This CDR3 spans 14 amino acids. Germline CDR1 reads LNHDA; CDR2 reads SQIVND (reference sequence). The CDR3 protein is CASSPGSGEDEQFF. The DNA for the CDR3 is TGTGCCAGTAGCCCCGGGAGCGGGGAAGATGAGCAGTTCTTC.

The gene calls are TRBV5-6 and TRBJ2-7, with TRBD2 matching over 13 bases. The germline V gene encodes CDR1 SGHDT and CDR2 YYEEEE. Trimming at V came to 4 bases and at J to 6 bases, leaving 7 bases not matched to a gene. The CDR3 spans 15 residues. In nucleotides, the CDR3 is TGTGCCAGCAGCACCGGGACTAGCGGGACCCGCGAGCAGTACTTC. Protein: CASSTGTSGTREQYF.

The chain is built from TRBV9 and TRBJ1-4; D unresolved. The CDR3 is made up of 14 amino acids. Between the trimmed V and J ends, which lost 0 bases and 3 bases, there was a span of 6 bases. Germline assignment: CDR1 SGDLS and CDR2 YYNGEE. The CDR3 protein is CASSVEEPNEKLFF. In DNA, the CDR3 is TGTGCCAGCAGCGTAGAAGAGCCTAATGAAAAACTGTTTTTT.

CDR3: CASSLAVSGANVLTF. For the CDR3, the DNA is TGTGCCAGCAGCTTAGCCGTCAGTGGGGCCAACGTCCTGACTTTC. The rearrangement uses TRBV7-3 and TRBJ2-6, with D unresolved. V lost 2 bases and J lost 3, with 8 bases in between. Looked up from germline, CDR1 is SGHTA and CDR2 is FQGTGA. The CDR3 runs to 15 residues.

The count of this clone is one. The chain has TRBV19 and TRBJ1-1, with 7 bases matching TRBD1. V lost 7 bases, J lost 6 bases, and 8 bases stayed unmatched. The CDR3 is made up of 13 amino acids. CDR1 is LNHDA, CDR2 SQIVND, per germline (reference sequence). CDR3 sequence reads: CASNRDSRSEAFF. The CDR3 nucleotides read TGTGCCAGTAACCGGGACAGCCGATCTGAAGCTTTCTTT.

The chain is built from TRBV30 and TRBJ2-7, with 7 bases lining up with TRBD1. The V gene end was trimmed by 2 bases and the J gene end by 1 base; junction bases not matched to a gene: 5. The germline V gene has CDR1 GTSNPN and CDR2 SVGIG (reference sequence). The CDR3 consists of 14 residues. CDR3 nucleotides: TGTGCCTGGAGTATTGGGACAGCTTCCTACGAGCAGTACTTC. This sequence encodes CAWSIGTASYEQYF.

The CDR3 loop reads CASSQESLTFSSGNTIYF. DNA of the CDR3: TGTGCCAGCAGCCAAGAATCTTTGACGTTCAGCTCTGGAAACACCATATATTTT. The chain links TRBV3-1 (or the pseudogene TRBV3-2) to TRBJ1-3, with D uncertain. The V gene's germline CDR1 is LGHDT and CDR2 YNNKEL (reference sequence). The V gene lost 0 bases and the J gene lost 0 bases, with 15 bases spanning the gap. The CDR3 is 18 residues long.

The chain is built from TRBV28 and TRBJ2-2; D uncertain. V was clipped by 4 bases and J by 7 bases, with 7 bases between them. This CDR3 has 12 residues. Germline CDR1 and CDR2: MDHEN and SYDVKM. The CDR3 coding sequence is TGTGCCAGCAGTTGGGCGAGCGGGGAGCTGTTTTTT. This codes for CASSWASGELFF.

The V call is TRBV6-4, the J call TRBJ1-6; TRBD1 agrees at 9 bases. This CDR3 contains 15 residues. Germline CDR1 MRHNA, CDR2 SNTAGT. Germline trimming cut 5 bases from V and 7 bases from J; bases unmatched to any gene: 6. The CDR3 protein is CASSQTGGMNSPLHF. DNA of the CDR3: TGTGCCAGCAGTCAAACAGGGGGCATGAATTCACCCCTCCACTTT.

The chain links TRBV29-1 to TRBJ2-7; D gene uncertain. CDR1 SQVTM and CDR2 ANQGSEA come from the germline V gene. The V gene lost 4 bases and the J gene lost 2 bases, with 6 bases spanning the gap. CDR3 length: 11 residues. DNA for the CDR3: TGCAGCGTTGTCGAAGCCTACGAGCAGTACTTC. This gives the protein CSVVEAYEQYF.